This TCR beta chain was observed in a study of shared clonotypes between healthy human individuals. Profiled with immunoSEQ multiplex PCR; TCRdb holds only in-frame clones, not every one. The repertoire consists of hundreds of thousands of clones, with roughly nine tenths occurring once and the leading ten covering approximately 24%. Naive CD8 cells comprised CD45RO-negative, CCR7-positively selected cells, excluding terminally differentiated effector memory CD45RA+ cells. This clonotype was sampled from a man in his thirties or forties in good health. The sequenced material came from naive CD8+ T cells sorted from blood.

CDR3 amino acids: CASSPGGGLADPYNEQFF. The CDR3 coding sequence is TGTGCCAGTAGCCCCGGGGGGGGCCTAGCGGACCCCTACAATGAGCAGTTCTTC. J is TRBJ2-1 and V is TRBV19, with TRBD2 identical over 8 bases. This CDR3 has 18 amino acids. With 6 bases clipped from V and 2 bases from J, the junction kept 15 bases outside the gene matches. Germline V gene data show CDR1 as LNHDA and CDR2 as SQIVND (reference sequence).